One and the same sample provided the 30 T cell receptor beta chains below, sequenced in a study of cytomegalovirus exposure and HLA in healthy donors. Vbeta (60) and Jbeta (13) primers were used in the PCR. TCRdb keeps only in-frame clones here, not all; method: immunoSEQ multiplex PCR. Of about 160,000 clones in the sample, around four fifths are singletons; the top ten hold approximately 1.4%. Sequencing was done on a sample of PBMCs. These receptors were taken from a man in his thirties or forties in good health and CMV-seronegative.

Here the CDR3 reads CASSLSYSTGAEAFF. CDR3 DNA sequence: TGTGCCAGCAGCTTGTCGTACAGTACCGGGGCTGAAGCTTTCTTT. The chain joins TRBV5-6 to TRBJ1-1; D remains ambiguous. The CDR3 is 15 residues long. Trimming stripped 1 base from V and 6 bases from J, with 16 bases between. Germline V gene data show CDR1 as SGHDT and CDR2 as YYEEEE.

The chain is built from TRBV7-9 and TRBJ2-1, with 8 bases matching TRBD1. J gave up 3 bases and V 2 bases, and 3 bases lay outside the gene matches. Looked up from germline, CDR1 is SEHNR and CDR2 is FQNEAQ (reference sequence). This CDR3 has 15 amino acids. The CDR3 DNA is TGTGCCAGCAGCTTACAGGGGGCCTTCTACAATGAGCAGTTCTTC. This gives the protein CASSLQGAFYNEQFF. Combining the CDR3 with reference TRBV7-9 and TRBJ2-1 gives the whole variable domain DTGVSQNPRHKITKRGQNVTFRCDPISEHNRLYWYRQTLGQGPEFLTYFQNEAQLEKSRLLSDRFSAERPKGSFSTLEIQRTEQGDSAMYLCASSLQGAFYNEQFFGPGTRLTVL.

The rearrangement links TRBV5-5 to TRBJ1-2; weak D call: TRBD1 (6 bases). Trimming took 0 bases from V and 4 from J, leaving 10 bases between them. Per germline, CDR1 SGHKS and CDR2 YYEKEE (reference sequence). The CDR3 covers 14 residues. The CDR3 nucleotides read TGTGCCAGCAGCTTGGGTAGACAGGCCTATGGCTACACCTTC. Protein sequence: CASSLGRQAYGYTF. The variable domain in full, with the rest retrieved from reference TRBV5-5 and TRBJ1-2, is DAGVTQSPTHLIKTRGQQVTLRCSPISGHKSVSWYQQVLGQGPQFIFQYYEKEERGRGNFPDRFSARQFPNYSSELNVNALLLGDSALYLCASSLGRQAYGYTFGSGTRLTVV.

The CDR3, as DNA: TGTGCCAGCAGTTTTATGGGGGGGCCGGCAGATACGCAGTATTTT. As protein: CASSFMGGPADTQYF. V is TRBV28 and J is TRBJ2-3, with D perhaps TRBD2 (7 bases). This CDR3 is built from 15 residues. Germline V gene data show CDR1 as MDHEN and CDR2 as SYDVKM. V gave up 3 bases and J gave up 4 bases, with 14 bases separating them.

This clone was seen a handful of times. The CDR3 protein is CASSLAAGLTGELFF. CDR3 nucleotides: TGTGCCAGCAGCTTAGCGGCAGGGTTAACCGGGGAGCTGTTTTTT. This rearrangement joins TRBV7-6 to TRBJ2-2; possibly TRBD1 for D (5 bases). The germline CDR1 and CDR2 sequences are SGHVS and FNYEAQ. Between the trimmed V and J ends, which lost 0 bases and 5 bases, there was a span of 10 bases. The CDR3 is 15 residues long.

The V and J genes are TRBV5-1 and TRBJ2-2, with TRBD1 matching 8 bases. Germline loops: CDR1 SGHRS, CDR2 YFSETQ. The trim removed 2 bases at V and 1 base at J, leaving 7 bases unmatched. The length of the CDR3 is 17 residues. CDR3 in amino acids: CASSFQPGTGNTGELFF. The CDR3 DNA reads as TGCGCCAGCAGCTTCCAGCCCGGGACAGGGAACACCGGGGAGCTGTTTTTT.

V is TRBV28 and J is TRBJ2-2; 13 bases map to TRBD2. The CDR3 spans 18 residues. J was trimmed by 2 bases and V by 6 bases; bases with no gene match: 9. Germline CDR1 MDHEN, CDR2 SYDVKM. DNA of the CDR3: TGTGCCAGCAGCCAACCACGACTAGCGGGAGGTAACACCGGGGAGCTGTTTTTT. This codes for CASSQPRLAGGNTGELFF.

This clone was observed a handful of times. This sequence joins TRBV6-5 and TRBJ1-5; no clear D gene. Trimming pared 6 bases from V and 3 bases from J, leaving 9 bases between. The CDR3 consists of 13 residues. Germline CDR1 and CDR2: MNHEY and SVGAGI. CDR3 protein: CASSPGDNQPQHF. CDR3 DNA sequence: TGTGCCAGCAGCCCGGGAGACAATCAGCCCCAGCATTTT.

This clone was found a few times. V usage is TRBV15 and J usage is TRBJ1-1, with D unclear. The CDR3 has 13 residues. Per germline, CDR1 LNHNV and CDR2 YYDKDF (reference sequence). With 11 bases removed from V and 0 bases from J, the gap between germline ends came to 13 bases. CDR3 region: CAACGGLNTEAFF. CDR3 DNA: TGTGCCGCCTGCGGCGGCTTGAACACTGAAGCTTTCTTT. Together with reference TRBV15 and TRBJ1-1, the CDR3 gives the full variable domain: DAMVIQNPRYQVTQFGKPVTLSCSQTLNHNVMYWYQQKSSQAPKLLFHYYDKDFNNEADTPDNFQSRRPNTSFCFLDIRSPGLGDTAMYLCAACGGLNTEAFFGQGTRLTVV.

The chain combines TRBV9 with TRBJ2-7; D unresolved. The germline CDR1 and CDR2 sequences are SGDLS and YYNGEE. The CDR3 spans 14 residues. Trimming cost V 3 bases and J 5 bases, with 15 bases left between them. The CDR3 DNA reads TGTGCCAGCAGCGGACGACTTCTTACGGACGAGCAGTACTTC. This translates into CASSGRLLTDEQYF.

This clone is a singleton in its sample. This chain joins TRBV7-8 and TRBJ1-5; the match to TRBD1 covers 7 bases. This CDR3 spans 14 amino acids. Germline V gene sequence: CDR1 SGHVS, CDR2 FQNEAQ. J lost 7 bases, V lost 5 bases, and 8 bases had no gene match. Here the CDR3 reads CASSTPDREQPQHF. The CDR3 DNA is TGTGCCAGCAGCACCCCCGACAGGGAGCAGCCCCAGCATTTT.

The genes are TRBV4-3 and TRBJ2-2, with D possibly matching TRBD1 (5 bases). Looked up from germline, CDR1 is LGHNA and CDR2 is YSLEER. The CDR3 extends over 16 amino acids. V was pared by 0 bases and J by 0 bases, with 8 bases between. The CDR3 loop reads CASSQDQGANTGELFF. The CDR3, as DNA: TGCGCCAGCAGCCAAGATCAGGGCGCGAACACCGGGGAGCTGTTTTTT.

This clone appeared a single time. A read error may account for a junction end that differs from germline. The genes are TRBV2 and TRBJ2-1; D remains unclear. Germline-derived CDR1 and CDR2 are SNHLY and FYNNEI. The CDR3 is 11 amino acids. CDR3 sequence: CACSPYNEQFF. The CDR3 DNA reads TGTGCCTGCAGCCCATACAATGAGCAGTTCTTC.

The rearrangement uses TRBV7-8 and TRBJ2-1, with 12 bases fitting TRBD2. The CDR3 extends over 15 amino acids. Germline-derived CDR1 and CDR2 are SGHVS and FQNEAQ. Trimming took 7 bases from V and 5 from J; bases not matched to a gene: 6. The CDR3 is CASTSGLAGNNEQFF. In nucleotides, the CDR3 is TGTGCCAGCACCTCGGGACTAGCGGGTAACAATGAGCAGTTCTTC.

J is TRBJ1-5 and V is TRBV30; D unclear. Germline loops: CDR1 GTSNPN, CDR2 SVGIG (reference sequence). The CDR3 runs to 14 residues. V dropped 0 bases and J dropped 3 bases, with 9 bases sitting between them. The CDR3 spells CAWSVPRHNQPQHF. The CDR3, as DNA: TGTGCCTGGAGTGTACCCAGACACAATCAGCCCCAGCATTTT.

This clone was recorded only once. The chain links TRBV4-3 to TRBJ2-3; TRBD2 matches 10 bases. This CDR3 is 16 amino acids long. The junction had 6 bases not matched to a gene; V was cut back by 0 bases and J by 6 bases. Germline CDR1 reads LGHNA; CDR2 reads YSLEER. CDR3 protein: CASSQERAGGLDTQYF. CDR3 sequence (DNA): TGCGCCAGCAGCCAAGAAAGAGCGGGGGGGCTGGATACGCAGTATTTT.

This clone has more than one count but fewer than ten. V gene TRBV6-5 combines with J gene TRBJ1-6; 8 nucleotides line up with TRBD1. V shed 0 bases and J 6 bases; nucleotides not matched to a gene: 4. Germline V gene lookup returns CDR1 MNHEY and CDR2 SVGAGI. This CDR3 has 16 amino acids. The CDR3 region is CASSYSQGARNSPLHF. Here the CDR3 DNA reads TGTGCCAGCAGTTACTCGCAGGGGGCGCGTAATTCACCCCTCCACTTT.

The chain employs TRBV30 and TRBJ1-5; TRBD1 aligns across 7 bases. This CDR3 contains 14 residues. Germline CDR1 reads GTSNPN; CDR2 reads SVGIG (reference sequence). The CDR3 spells CAESGGRSNQPQHF. CDR3 sequence (DNA): TGTGCGGAGTCAGGGGGTCGGAGCAATCAGCCCCAGCATTTT. The whole variable domain, remainder taken from reference TRBV30 and TRBJ1-5, is SQTIHQWPATLVQPVGSPLSLECTVEGTSNPNLYWYRQAAGRGLQLLFYSVGIGQISSEVPQNLSASRPQDRQFILSSKKLLLSDSGFYLCAESGGRSNQPQHFGDGTRLSIL.

The rearrangement joins TRBV6-5 to TRBJ2-7; 8 bases are a match to TRBD1. This CDR3 contains 15 residues. With 2 bases clipped from V and 5 bases from J, the junction kept 8 bases outside the gene matches. Germline V CDR1 and CDR2: MNHEY, SVGAGI. The CDR3: CASSYRRIQGDEQYF. CDR3 sequence (DNA): TGTGCCAGCAGTTACCGTCGAATACAGGGGGACGAGCAGTACTTC.

The chain is built from TRBV25-1 and TRBJ2-7; TRBD1 might be the D (5 bases). This CDR3 is built from 14 residues. V lost 1 base and J 4 bases, leaving 11 bases between the germline ends. Germline values: CDR1 MGHDK, CDR2 SYGVNS. CDR3 in DNA: TGTGCCAGCAGTGAATCGGACAAGACGTACGAGCAGTACTTC. As protein: CASSESDKTYEQYF.

CDR3 DNA sequence: TGTGCCAGTAGTTATACAGGGACTGCGGGAGCTAATGAAAAACTGTTTTTT. This gives the protein CASSYTGTAGANEKLFF. The J gene is TRBJ1-4, the V gene TRBV19; D perhaps matches TRBD1 (6 bases). Germline CDR1 reads LNHDA; CDR2 reads SQIVND (reference sequence). V shed 5 bases and J shed 3 bases, with 19 bases lying between them. The CDR3 loop spans 17 amino acids.

The chain uses TRBV9 and TRBJ2-1, with D possibly TRBD1 on 6 matching bases. There are 15 residues in the CDR3. Deletions cut 0 bases from V and 3 bases from J, with 10 bases between. CDR1 is SGDLS and CDR2 is YYNGEE in the germline V gene. For the CDR3, the DNA is TGTGCCAGCAGCGTAGTCGGACAGAGCTACAATGAGCAGTTCTTC. Translating gives CASSVVGQSYNEQFF.

This clone was observed a single time. This chain joins TRBV15 and TRBJ2-7; 11 bases agree with TRBD1. This CDR3 region has 15 residues. Trimming at V came to 2 bases and at J to 5 bases, leaving 5 bases not matched to a gene. Germline assignment: CDR1 LNHNV and CDR2 YYDKDF (reference sequence). The CDR3 nucleotides read TGTGCCACCAGCAGACCGGGGACAGGGGGGGACGAGCAGTACTTC. Amino acid sequence: CATSRPGTGGDEQYF.

The chain links TRBV30 to TRBJ2-4, with D perhaps matching TRBD2 (6 bases). The CDR3 runs to 14 residues. The germline gives CDR1 GTSNPN, CDR2 SVGIG (reference sequence). The V gene lost 5 bases and the J gene lost 0 bases, with 11 bases spanning the gap. The CDR3 region has the DNA TGTGCCTGGGGGGGACTGAAAGCCAAAAACATTCAGTACTTC. Translation: CAWGGLKAKNIQYF. The complete variable domain, with remaining parts taken from reference TRBV30 and TRBJ2-4, reads SQTIHQWPATLVQPVGSPLSLECTVEGTSNPNLYWYRQAAGRGLQLLFYSVGIGQISSEVPQNLSASRPQDRQFILSSKKLLLSDSGFYLCAWGGLKAKNIQYFGAGTRLSVL.

V and J are TRBV7-2 and TRBJ2-7; weak D call: TRBD1 (6 bases). Trimming pared 5 bases from V and 1 base from J, leaving 15 bases between. The germline V gene has CDR1 SGHTA and CDR2 FQGNSA. The CDR3 consists of 15 residues. CDR3 DNA: TGTGCCAGCAGCCATGGGGACGGGACATCCTACGAGCAGTACTTC. Protein: CASSHGDGTSYEQYF. The variable domain in full, completed from reference TRBV7-2 and TRBJ2-7, reads GAGVSQSPSNKVTEKGKDVELRCDPISGHTALYWYRQSLGQGLEFLIYFQGNSAPDKSGLPSDRFSAERTGGSVSTLTIQRTQQEDSAVYLCASSHGDGTSYEQYFGPGTRLTVT.

CDR3 sequence reads: CASSFQGSPMAQHF. In DNA form, the CDR3 reads TGTGCCAGCAGCTTCCAGGGCTCCCCCATGGCCCAGCATTTT. The J gene is TRBJ1-5, the V gene TRBV7-8; perhaps TRBD1 as D (5 bases). The V and J ends lost 3 bases and 11 bases respectively, with 17 bases between them. CDR1 is SGHVS and CDR2 is FQNEAQ in the germline V gene. The CDR3 has 14 residues.

This clone was detected only once. The chain couples TRBV30 to TRBJ1-5, with 7 bases identical to TRBD1. The CDR3 length is 16 residues. V gave up 1 base and J gave up 3 bases; unmatched junction bases: 9. Germline V gene sequence: CDR1 GTSNPN, CDR2 SVGIG (reference sequence). In DNA, the CDR3 is TGTGCCTGGAGTGGGGTAGGGGGCCGGGACAATCAGCCCCAGCATTTT. This sequence encodes CAWSGVGGRDNQPQHF. Combining the CDR3 with reference TRBV30 and TRBJ1-5 gives the whole variable domain SQTIHQWPATLVQPVGSPLSLECTVEGTSNPNLYWYRQAAGRGLQLLFYSVGIGQISSEVPQNLSASRPQDRQFILSSKKLLLSDSGFYLCAWSGVGGRDNQPQHFGDGTRLSIL.

This clone appeared once. The chain has TRBV6-1 and TRBJ2-2; no reliable D call. This CDR3 has 15 residues. The germline CDR1 and CDR2 sequences are MNHNS and SASEGT. The V end was cut by 4 bases, the J end by 2 bases, with 11 bases between. CDR3 in amino acids: CASSGAKGNTGELFF. CDR3 bases: TGTGCCAGCAGTGGGGCTAAAGGTAACACCGGGGAGCTGTTTTTT.

The V and J genes are TRBV19 and TRBJ2-1; TRBD2 matches 14 bases. The junction had 4 bases not matched to a gene; V was cut back by 5 bases and J by 4 bases. Germline V gene sequence: CDR1 LNHDA, CDR2 SQIVND (reference sequence). The CDR3 contains 16 residues. CDR3 DNA sequence: TGTGCCAGTAGTTCCGGACTAGCGGGGGGATACAATGAGCAGTTCTTC. This encodes CASSSGLAGGYNEQFF.

This rearrangement joins TRBV11-2 to TRBJ1-1; the D gene is possibly TRBD1 (5 bases). The germline V gene has CDR1 SGHAT and CDR2 FQNNGV. V lost 5 bases and J lost 6, with 10 bases in between. This CDR3 is built from 12 residues. The CDR3 DNA reads as TGTGCCAGCAGCCCCAAAGGGGCTGAAGCTTTCTTT. This encodes CASSPKGAEAFF.